Detailed here is one T cell receptor (beta chain). The V and J ends lost 3 bases and 2 bases respectively, with 11 bases between them. The CDR3 consists of 15 residues. This entry comes from a study of identical twins. One entry per CDR3 protein, called by TCRdb with MiXCR from the 5' RACE reads. Counted here are a few hundred thousand distinct CDR3 sequences, approximately 15% occurring once; the ten biggest clones make up approximately 0.98%. The same sample was also studied in work on yellow fever vaccine responses in identical twins.

V and J are TRBV12-3 or TRBV12-4 and TRBJ1-3; tentative D call: TRBD1 (5 bases). This clonotype was sampled from a woman younger than 30 in good health. The sample comprised CD4+ T cells sorted from blood. The CDR3 loop is CASSFDSGTGNTIYF. The CDR3 region has the DNA TGTGCCAGCAGTTTCGACAGTGGAACTGGAAACACCATATATTTT.